These 28 T cell receptor beta chains were all obtained from the same sample, sequenced in a study of blood T cell repertoires in COVID-19. Generated by immunoSEQ multiplex PCR, the TCRdb table keeps only in-frame clones and is missing some. There are approximately 70,000 clones in the sample; approximately 80% occur only once, and roughly 2.5% lies in the top ten. Sequencing input: peripheral blood. These receptors originate from a man older than 75 with active or convalescent COVID-19.

The chain uses TRBV7-2 and TRBJ2-1; 11 nucleotides line up with TRBD2. Germline-derived CDR1 and CDR2 are SGHTA and FQGNSA. The trim removed 5 bases at V and 8 bases at J, leaving 2 bases unmatched. CDR3 size: 13 residues. CDR3 sequence reads: CASSGSGGDEQFF. The CDR3 nucleotides read TGTGCCAGCAGCGGTAGCGGGGGGGATGAGCAGTTCTTC.

This clone was picked up one time. The chain combines TRBV7-2 with TRBJ2-7, with a possible D match to TRBD2 (6 bases). V gave up 6 bases and J gave up 6 bases, with 18 bases separating them. There are 14 residues in the CDR3. Germline V CDR1 and CDR2: SGHTA, FQGNSA. CDR3 region: CASSYRDFGLEQYF. The CDR3 DNA reads TGTGCCAGCAGTTACCGGGACTTCGGGCTCGAGCAGTACTTC.

V gene TRBV5-1 combines with J gene TRBJ1-2; possibly TRBD1 for D (5 bases). Germline loops: CDR1 SGHRS, CDR2 YFSETQ. Trimming shortened V by 0 bases and J by 6 bases, and 18 bases separated the two germline ends. The CDR3 sequence is 16 residues long. The CDR3 DNA follows: TGCGCCAGCAGCTTGGGCCAGGACAAGGGTGGAGATGGCTACACCTTC. Translating gives CASSLGQDKGGDGYTF.

Regarding this clone: The germline gene is not matched at one end of the junction; a read error may be the cause. The chain recombines TRBV6-5 with TRBJ2-2; D is undetermined. CDR1 is MNHEY and CDR2 is SVGAGI in the germline V gene. The CDR3 length is 14 residues. CDR3 in amino acids: CASSYSSNTGELFF. As DNA, the CDR3 is TGTGCCAGCAGCTACTCCTCGAACACCGGGGAGCTGTTTTTT.

The rearrangement links TRBV6-5 to TRBJ1-2, with 8 bases lining up with TRBD1. This CDR3 contains 11 residues. Germline-derived CDR1 and CDR2 are MNHEY and SVGAGI. The junction had 2 bases not matched to a gene; V was cut back by 6 bases and J by 8 bases. CDR3 nucleotides: TGTGCCAGCAGACAGGGGGACGGCTACACCTTC. Translating gives CASRQGDGYTF.

V usage is TRBV5-6 and J usage is TRBJ2-7, with 10 bases aligning to TRBD1. The germline V gene encodes CDR1 SGHDT and CDR2 YYEEEE. Losses at the gene ends were 1 base for V and 4 bases for J; bases not matched to a gene: 5. There are 15 residues in the CDR3. CDR3 bases: TGTGCCAGCAGCTTGTTCGGACAGGGGGATTACGAGCAGTACTTC. This sequence encodes CASSLFGQGDYEQYF.

The genes are TRBV9 and TRBJ2-5; 7 positions agree with TRBD2. Germline-derived CDR1 and CDR2 are SGDLS and YYNGEE. CDR3 length equals 15 residues. V shed 3 bases, J shed 4 bases, and the junction held 9 bases outside the gene matches. CDR3 sequence reads: CASSGEGPAGETQYF. The CDR3 nucleotides read TGTGCCAGCAGCGGGGAGGGACCCGCGGGAGAGACCCAGTACTTC.

This clone was seen once. The chain uses TRBV5-1 and TRBJ2-5, with 15 bases that match TRBD2. Germline trimming cut 4 bases from V and 5 bases from J; bases unmatched to any gene: 9. This CDR3 is built from 17 residues. Germline V CDR1 and CDR2: SGHRS, YFSETQ. CDR3 residues: CASSLGLAGGAQETQYF. CDR3 bases: TGCGCCAGCAGCCTGGGACTAGCGGGGGGCGCTCAGGAGACCCAGTACTTC.

This chain connects TRBV6-6 to TRBJ1-1, with 8 bases fitting TRBD1. The CDR3 is 14 amino acids. Losses at the gene ends were 10 bases for V and 4 bases for J; bases not matched to a gene: 11. Germline loops: CDR1 MNHNY, CDR2 SVGAGI (reference sequence). The CDR3 spells CATRTAQGGTEAFF. DNA of the CDR3: TGTGCCACCAGGACGGCACAGGGGGGCACTGAAGCTTTCTTT.

This clone was detected a few times. The V and J genes are TRBV9 and TRBJ2-2; D might be TRBD1 (7 bases). V was pared by 4 bases and J by 2 bases, with 15 bases between. CDR1 SGDLS and CDR2 YYNGEE come from the germline V gene. The CDR3 is 16 residues long. Here the CDR3 reads CASSLRGDSNTGELFF. The DNA for the CDR3 is TGTGCCAGCAGCCTTAGGGGGGACAGTAACACCGGGGAGCTGTTTTTT. The full variable domain, with the rest looked up from reference TRBV9 and TRBJ2-2, is DSGVTQTPKHLITATGQRVTLRCSPRSGDLSVYWYQQSLDQGLQFLIQYYNGEERAKGNILERFSAQQFPDLHSELNLSSLELGDSALYFCASSLRGDSNTGELFFGEGSRLTVL.

The chain is built from TRBV11-3 and TRBJ1-2; D perhaps matches TRBD1 (5 bases). Trimming left V 3 bases short and J 8 bases short, with 13 bases between. CDR3 size: 13 residues. Germline lookup yields CDR1 SGHNT and CDR2 YENEEA. CDR3 DNA: TGTGCCAGCAGCTTTGGCAGGGAGGTCGGCTACACCTTC. It is translated as CASSFGREVGYTF.

The chain uses TRBV5-5 and TRBJ2-5, with D uncertain. V was trimmed by 4 bases and J by 2 bases, leaving 6 bases between them. The CDR3 is made up of 12 amino acids. The germline CDR1 and CDR2 sequences are SGHKS and YYEKEE (reference sequence). The CDR3 loop reads CASSGTQETQYF. CDR3 DNA: TGTGCCAGCAGCGGTACACAAGAGACCCAGTACTTC.

This chain connects TRBV11-2 to TRBJ2-2, with 8 positions matching TRBD1. The CDR3 is made up of 14 amino acids. J lost 7 bases, V lost 3 bases, and 4 bases had no gene match. The germline V gene has CDR1 SGHAT and CDR2 FQNNGV. Here the CDR3 DNA reads TGTGCCAGCAGCTTCGGACAGGGTGGCGGGGAGCTGTTTTTT. Residues: CASSFGQGGGELFF.

This clone was seen only once. V and J are TRBV27 and TRBJ2-7; D is unresolved. The CDR3 is 13 residues long. V was cut by 4 bases and J by 2 bases, with 9 bases left in between. The germline CDR1 and CDR2 sequences are MNHEY and SMNVEV (reference sequence). The DNA for the CDR3 is TGTGCCAGCAGTTACCATACTGCCTACGAGCAGTACTTC. This codes for CASSYHTAYEQYF.

The J gene is TRBJ2-2, the V gene TRBV4-3, with 9 bases identical to TRBD2. Germline V gene lookup returns CDR1 LGHNA and CDR2 YSLEER. The CDR3 loop spans 18 amino acids. The V and J ends lost 0 bases and 1 base, in that order; junction bases with no gene match: 6. The CDR3 bases are TGCGCCAGCAGCCAAGAAGTAGCGGGAGACCTGAACACCGGGGAGCTGTTTTTT. Translated: CASSQEVAGDLNTGELFF.

The gene calls are TRBV12-3 or TRBV12-4 and TRBJ2-3; D is possibly TRBD2 (6 bases). The V end was cut by 6 bases, the J end by 4 bases, with 11 bases between. The CDR3 length is 13 residues. CDR3 in DNA: TGTGCCAGCAGATTGGAGGGACCAGATACGCAGTATTTT. Translation: CASRLEGPDTQYF.

The chain couples TRBV28 to TRBJ2-7; 10 bases are shared with TRBD2. After removal of 8 bases from V and 5 bases from J, the junction contained 9 bases not matched to a gene. The CDR3 has 14 residues. The germline CDR1 and CDR2 sequences are MDHEN and SYDVKM. This chain's CDR3 is CASFPGTSVHEQYF. The CDR3 DNA is TGTGCCAGCTTCCCCGGGACTAGCGTGCACGAGCAGTACTTC.

The chain joins TRBV30 to TRBJ2-5; a possible D gene is TRBD1 (7 bases). V lost 5 bases, J lost 1 base, and 11 bases lay in between. Per germline, CDR1 GTSNPN and CDR2 SVGIG (reference sequence). CDR3 length equals 13 residues. The CDR3 coding sequence is TGTGCCTGGCAGGGGGACTTCCAAGAGACCCAGTACTTC. Its translation is CAWQGDFQETQYF.

The V and J genes are TRBV27 and TRBJ2-5, with 11 bases lining up with TRBD2. V shed 5 bases and J 0 bases; nucleotides not matched to a gene: 8. Germline values: CDR1 MNHEY, CDR2 SMNVEV (reference sequence). This CDR3 spans 17 amino acids. The DNA for the CDR3 is TGTGCCAGCAGTCCCACGGGACTAGCGGCATACCAAGAGACCCAGTACTTC. It yields the protein CASSPTGLAAYQETQYF.

The chain links TRBV7-6 to TRBJ2-7, with 11 bases lining up with TRBD2. The germline V gene has CDR1 SGHVS and CDR2 FNYEAQ. There are 16 residues in the CDR3. The trim removed 1 base at V and 4 bases at J, leaving 6 bases unmatched. The CDR3 is CASSLVEASGRYEQYF. The CDR3 nucleotides are TGTGCCAGCAGCTTAGTTGAGGCTAGCGGGAGGTACGAGCAGTACTTC.

The chain is built from TRBV5-1 and TRBJ2-7; D is perhaps TRBD2 (5 bases). This CDR3 contains 14 residues. V lost 6 bases to trimming and J lost 0 bases, with 13 bases between them. CDR1 and CDR2 (germline): SGHRS, YFSETQ. This chain's CDR3 is CASNPAGSSYEQYF. CDR3 in DNA: TGCGCCAGCAATCCGGCGGGCAGCTCCTACGAGCAGTACTTC.

V is TRBV19 and J is TRBJ2-1; the match to TRBD2 covers 9 bases. Germline values: CDR1 LNHDA, CDR2 SQIVND (reference sequence). Unmatched junction bases numbered 8, after V lost 4 bases and J lost 4 bases. The CDR3 sequence is 16 residues long. DNA of the CDR3: TGTGCCAGTAGTAGGGGTAGCGGGGGAACATACAATGAGCAGTTCTTC. Translating it yields CASSRGSGGTYNEQFF.

CDR3 DNA: TGTGCCAGCAAGGGAGATGGACAGGGCTACAATGAGCAGTTCTTC. Translation: CASKGDGQGYNEQFF. The V gene is TRBV6-5, the J gene TRBJ2-1; 8 positions agree with TRBD1. The trim removed 7 bases at V and 3 bases at J, leaving 8 bases unmatched. The CDR3 is 15 amino acids. Germline V lookup: CDR1 MNHEY, CDR2 SVGAGI.

This clone has a single count. V gene TRBV15 combines with J gene TRBJ1-1, with D possibly TRBD1 on 6 matching bases. The CDR3 totals 14 residues. The ends were cut back, 4 bases at V and 4 bases at J, with 13 bases in the middle. Germline V lookup: CDR1 LNHNV, CDR2 YYDKDF (reference sequence). CDR3 in amino acids: CATSTYRAGTEAFF. DNA of the CDR3: TGTGCCACCAGCACCTACAGGGCCGGCACTGAAGCTTTCTTT.

The J gene is TRBJ2-5, the V gene TRBV30, with 7 positions matching TRBD1. With V trimmed by 3 bases and J by 5 bases, 9 bases remained unmatched. The CDR3 is made up of 14 amino acids. Germline loops: CDR1 GTSNPN, CDR2 SVGIG (reference sequence). The CDR3 nucleotides are TGTGCCTGGAGATCGGGACAGCGGTGGGAGACCCAGTACTTC. Its protein product is CAWRSGQRWETQYF.

CDR3 DNA sequence: TGTGCCAGCAGCCTTAGCGGGGGGACCTACGAGCAGTACTTC. Translating gives CASSLSGGTYEQYF. V gene TRBV2 combines with J gene TRBJ2-7; TRBD2 agrees at 10 bases. Trimming took 6 bases from V and 2 from J; bases not matched to a gene: 4. CDR3 size: 14 residues. Per germline, CDR1 SNHLY and CDR2 FYNNEI.

The V gene is TRBV11-2, the J gene TRBJ1-2; maybe TRBD1 (6 bases). The germline gives CDR1 SGHAT, CDR2 FQNNGV. V gave up 5 bases and J gave up 0 bases, with 16 bases separating them. This CDR3 contains 16 residues. The CDR3 DNA follows: TGTGCCAGCAGCCCATGGAGGACAGCGACTAACTATGGCTACACCTTC. It specifies CASSPWRTATNYGYTF. The whole variable domain, filled in from reference TRBV11-2 and TRBJ1-2, reads EAGVAQSPRYKIIEKRQSVAFWCNPISGHATLYWYQQILGQGPKLLIQFQNNGVVDDSQLPKDRFSAERLKGVDSTLKIQPAKLEDSAVYLCASSPWRTATNYGYTFGSGTRLTVV.

The chain is built from TRBV10-1 and TRBJ2-1, with 8 bases that match TRBD2. CDR3 length equals 16 residues. From germline, CDR1 is WNHNN and CDR2 SYGVQD (reference sequence). Trimming cost V 0 bases and J 6 bases; bases outside gene matches: 7. The CDR3, as DNA: TGCGCCAGCAGTGAGTCGGTGATAGCGGGGTTCAATGAGCAGTTCTTC. Its protein is CASSESVIAGFNEQFF.